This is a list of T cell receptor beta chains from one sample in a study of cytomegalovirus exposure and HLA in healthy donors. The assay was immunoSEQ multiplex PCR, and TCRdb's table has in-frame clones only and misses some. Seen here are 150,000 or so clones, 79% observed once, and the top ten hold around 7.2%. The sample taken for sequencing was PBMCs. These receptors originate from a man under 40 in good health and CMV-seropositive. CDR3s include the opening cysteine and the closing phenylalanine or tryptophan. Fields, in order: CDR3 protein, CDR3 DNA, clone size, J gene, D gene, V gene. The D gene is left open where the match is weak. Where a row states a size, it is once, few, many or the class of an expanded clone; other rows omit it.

CASSSGQGLLTEAFF,TGTGCCAGCAGTTCGGGACAGGGACTTCTCACTGAAGCTTTCTTT,.,TRBJ1-1,TRBD1,TRBV27
CASSLAGARGYTF,TGTGCCAGCAGCTTAGCGGGAGCGCGGGGCTACACCTTC,.,TRBJ1-2,.,TRBV7-2
CASSFMVGGVQETQYF,TGTGCCAGCAGCTTTATGGTGGGAGGGGTCCAAGAGACCCAGTACTTC,.,TRBJ2-5,TRBD2,TRBV5-4
CASSPPGARETQYF,TGTGCCAGTAGTCCTCCAGGGGCTAGGGAGACCCAGTACTTC,.,TRBJ2-5,.,TRBV19
CASSVRSDTQYF,TGTGCCAGCAGCGTAAGGAGCGATACGCAGTATTTT,.,TRBJ2-3,.,TRBV9
CASSVARGGYTF,TGTGCCAGCAGCGTAGCTAGGGGTGGCTACACCTTC,once,TRBJ1-2,.,TRBV9
CASWSVGRGDYEQYF,TGTGCCAGCTGGTCCGTCGGTAGGGGTGACTACGAGCAGTACTTC,.,TRBJ2-7,.,TRBV6-1
CASRGQGSNQPQHF,TGTGCCAGCAGGGGACAGGGGAGCAATCAGCCCCAGCATTTT,.,TRBJ1-5,TRBD1,TRBV6-5
CASSRGDRAYSNQPQHF,TGTGCCAGTAGTAGGGGGGACAGAGCATATAGCAATCAGCCCCAGCATTTT,.,TRBJ1-5,TRBD1,TRBV19
CASSQELAGGFYEQYF,TGCGCCAGCAGCCAAGAATTAGCGGGGGGCTTCTACGAGCAGTACTTC,.,TRBJ2-7,TRBD2,TRBV4-3
CASSQATEEGDISEQFF,TGTGCCAGCAGCCAAGCGACCGAGGAGGGCGACATCAGTGAGCAGTTCTTC,.,TRBJ2-1,.,TRBV4-2
CATAGFSNQPQHF,TGTGCCACCGCGGGATTTAGCAATCAGCCCCAGCATTTT,.,TRBJ1-5,.,TRBV15
CASSLGQGAGEQFF,TGCGCCAGCAGCTTGGGACAGGGGGCCGGTGAGCAGTTCTTC,.,TRBJ2-1,TRBD1,TRBV4-1
CASSYGRGHDEQYF,TGTGCCAGCAGTTACGGTCGGGGTCACGACGAGCAGTACTTC,few,TRBJ2-7,.,TRBV6-5
CASSPTTSSSSDEQYF,TGTGCCAGCAGCCCGACGACTAGTTCTAGTTCGGACGAGCAGTACTTC,.,TRBJ2-7,.,TRBV7-9
CAISGQANYGYTF,TGTGCCATCAGCGGACAGGCGAACTATGGCTACACCTTC,many,TRBJ1-2,TRBD1,TRBV10-3
CASSLRDFAYEQYF,TGTGCCAGCAGCTTAAGGGACTTTGCCTACGAGCAGTACTTC,.,TRBJ2-7,.,TRBV7-9
CASGVGQGEDEQYF,TGCGCCAGTGGGGTAGGTCAGGGGGAAGACGAGCAGTACTTC,.,TRBJ2-7,TRBD1,TRBV23-1
CASSQEGPRGLFF,TGCGCCAGCAGCCAAGAGGGACCAAGGGGGCTGTTTTTT,.,TRBJ1-4,.,TRBV4-1
CSAGRGEKLFF,TGCAGTGCCGGCAGAGGGGAAAAACTGTTTTTT,.,TRBJ1-4,.,TRBV20-1
CAWSVTGSYNEQFF,TGTGCCTGGAGTGTTACGGGCTCCTACAATGAGCAGTTCTTC,.,TRBJ2-1,.,TRBV30
CASSSGQGRTEAFF,TGCGCCAGCAGCTCGGGACAGGGCCGGACTGAAGCTTTCTTT,.,TRBJ1-1,TRBD1,TRBV5-1
CASRTGLREQYF,TGTGCCAGCAGGACAGGGTTGAGAGAGCAGTACTTC,.,TRBJ2-7,TRBD1,TRBV6-1
CASRATTNYGYTF,TGTGCCAGCAGGGCAACTACTAACTATGGCTACACCTTC,.,TRBJ1-2,.,TRBV9
CASSPLGQGNEKLFF,TGTGCCAGCAGTCCCCTGGGACAGGGTAATGAAAAACTGTTTTTT,.,TRBJ1-4,TRBD1,TRBV28
CASSQGRDRRAEAFF,TGCGCCAGCAGCCAAGGGAGGGACCGACGTGCGGAAGCTTTCTTT,few,TRBJ1-1,.,TRBV4-1
CAISIGSYNEQFF,TGTGCCATCAGTATCGGCTCCTACAATGAGCAGTTCTTC,.,TRBJ2-1,.,TRBV10-3
CASSMGQLNYGYTF,TGCGCCAGCAGCATGGGACAGCTGAACTATGGCTACACCTTC,.,TRBJ1-2,TRBD1,TRBV5-1
CASSSGVGGEQYF,TGTGCCAGCAGTTCCGGGGTAGGTGGCGAGCAGTACTTC,once,TRBJ2-7,.,TRBV14
CASSELEGHPNQPQHF,TGTGCCAGCAGTGAATTGGAGGGTCACCCCAATCAGCCCCAGCATTTT,.,TRBJ1-5,.,TRBV25-1
CARSLGQGLGGEEKETQYF,TGTGCCAGAAGCCTGGGACAGGGGCTGGGGGGTGAGGAAAAAGAGACCCAGTACTTC,few,TRBJ2-5,TRBD1,TRBV5-3
CASSFRRWEETNEKLFF,TGTGCCAGCAGCTTCCGCAGGTGGGAGGAGACAAATGAAAAACTGTTTTTT,once,TRBJ1-4,.,TRBV7-9
CASVGRAGSYEQYF,TGCGCCAGCGTGGGGAGGGCGGGGTCCTACGAGCAGTACTTC,.,TRBJ2-7,TRBD2,TRBV10-2
CSVEEGGTQYF,TGCAGCGTTGAAGAGGGGGGGACCCAGTACTTC,.,TRBJ2-5,.,TRBV29-1
CAISAGTKYSNQPQHF,TGTGCCATCAGTGCCGGGACAAAGTATAGCAATCAGCCCCAGCATTTT,.,TRBJ1-5,.,TRBV10-3
CASSPSTNTGELFF,TGTGCCAGCTCACCGTCTACGAACACCGGGGAGCTGTTTTTT,.,TRBJ2-2,.,TRBV18
CSVGRTGSYEQYF,TGCAGCGTTGGTAGGACAGGGTCCTACGAGCAGTACTTC,.,TRBJ2-7,TRBD1,TRBV29-1
CASSITSGTPWNEQFF,TGTGCCAGTAGTATAACTAGCGGGACCCCCTGGAATGAGCAGTTCTTC,.,TRBJ2-1,TRBD2,TRBV19
CASSKETGNSTDTQYF,TGTGCCAGCAGCAAAGAAACGGGAAATAGCACAGATACGCAGTATTTT,once,TRBJ2-3,.,TRBV21-1
CASSTGTVTGELFF,TGTGCCAGTAGTACGGGGACAGTCACCGGGGAGCTGTTTTTT,once,TRBJ2-2,TRBD1,TRBV19
CASKSDRVNSPLHF,TGTGCCAGCAAAAGCGACAGGGTTAATTCACCCCTCCACTTT,once,TRBJ1-6,TRBD1,TRBV25-1
CASSTLDRLETQYF,TGTGCCAGCAGTACATTGGACAGGCTCGAGACCCAGTACTTC,.,TRBJ2-5,TRBD1,TRBV27
CASSIGRGGYGYTF,TGTGCCAGTAGTATCGGACGGGGGGGTTACGGCTACACCTTC,once,TRBJ1-2,.,TRBV19
CASSGQGAGTEAFF,TGTGCCAGCAGTGGACAGGGGGCAGGAACTGAAGCTTTCTTT,.,TRBJ1-1,TRBD1,TRBV2
CSVDGGVDYGYTF,TGCAGCGTTGATGGAGGGGTGGACTATGGCTACACCTTC,.,TRBJ1-2,.,TRBV29-1
CAITADRVNYGYTF,TGTGCCATCACCGCGGACAGGGTTAACTATGGCTACACCTTC,.,TRBJ1-2,TRBD1,TRBV10-3
CAFVGGGFNYGYTF,TGTGCCTTCGTAGGGGGGGGGTTTAACTATGGCTACACCTTC,.,TRBJ1-2,.,TRBV30
CASSLGTQGTTIYF,TGTGCCAGCAGCTTAGGAACTCAGGGAACGACCATATATTTT,.,TRBJ1-3,.,TRBV7-2
CASGGDEKLFF,TGTGCCAGCGGGGGCGATGAAAAACTGTTTTTT,.,TRBJ1-4,.,TRBV7-9
CASSGQGAVDTEAFF,TGTGCCAGCTCAGGTCAGGGGGCGGTCGACACTGAAGCTTTCTTT,.,TRBJ1-1,TRBD1,TRBV18
CASSLAGTGGMEGYTF,TGTGCCAGCAGTTTGGCCGGGACAGGGGGCATGGAGGGCTACACCTTC,few,TRBJ1-2,TRBD1,TRBV28
CATSRDRRGDEKLFF,TGTGCCACCAGCAGAGATCGCAGGGGGGATGAAAAACTGTTTTTT,.,TRBJ1-4,TRBD1,TRBV15
CASSVEAGGAESGELFF,TGTGCCAGCAGCGTAGAGGCGGGGGGGGCCGAGAGCGGGGAGCTGTTTTTT,.,TRBJ2-2,TRBD2,TRBV9
CASSPVLAGSTDTQYF,TGTGCCAGCAGCCCGGTCCTCGCGGGGAGCACAGATACGCAGTATTTT,.,TRBJ2-3,.,TRBV7-9
CASGSAASNEQFF,TGCGCCAGCGGATCAGCAGCTAGCAATGAGCAGTTCTTC,.,TRBJ2-1,.,TRBV5-1